This T cell receptor (beta chain) was sequenced for a study of blood T cell repertoires in COVID-19. Study information: The origin of the acute and convalescent COVID-19 samples was the United States, Italy and Spain. T cells, B-cell-depleted T cells, or PBMCs supplied cDNA or gDNA.

This clone was counted once. The CDR3 runs to 16 residues. V trimming: 5 bases; J trimming: 4 bases; junction bases outside the gene matches: 7. Germline V lookup: CDR1 SNHLY, CDR2 FYNNEI. Authors' processing steps: Estimates of nucleated cell counts were drawn from the amplification of reference gene primers. Method: immunoSEQ multiplex PCR; TCRdb's copy keeps in-frame clones and lacks some. V, J and clone size were drawn from that table, and D and trimming were deduced from the DNA. Of about 120,000 clones detected, 77% appear once; the ten largest clones hold 6.5% to 9%. The sample consisted of peripheral blood. This receptor was obtained from a human donor in a cohort sampled during active COVID-19. V gene TRBV2 combines with J gene TRBJ2-3; 12 bases match TRBD1. The CDR3 here is CASSKPGQGASDTQYF. CDR3 DNA: TGTGCCAGCAGTAAACCGGGACAGGGGGCCTCAGATACGCAGTATTTT. Drawing the rest from reference TRBV2 and TRBJ2-3, the complete variable domain is EPEVTQTPSHQVTQMGQEVILRCVPISNHLYFYWYRQILGQKVEFLVSFYNNEISEKSEIFDDQFSVERPDGSNFTLKIRSTKLEDSAMYFCASSKPGQGASDTQYFGPGTRLTVL.